The rows below give T cell receptor beta chains drawn from one sample of a study of T cell clonotyping in hematopoietic cell transplantation. Clones were read by immunoSEQ multiplex PCR, and TCRdb kept only the in-frame ones, dropping some. The profile shows about 4,000 clones, around 79% of them singletons. Sample: peripheral blood mononuclear cells, taken at the time of graft-versus-host disease after allogeneic stem cell transplant. These receptors all stem from a female patient in her 50s who had an allogeneic stem cell transplant from an unrelated donor, so the T cells may come from the graft donor. Some clones in this sample may be carry-over from other donors' samples. Both conserved end residues are part of each CDR3. D genes are given only for firm matches. Clone sizes are given selectively: once, few, many, or a class where the clone is expanded.

V	D	length	J	size	CDR3	DNA
TRBV4-2	TRBD1	16	TRBJ1-5	NA	CASSQETGTANQPQHF	TGTGCCAGCAGCCAAGAGACAGGGACAGCTAATCAGCCCCAGCATTTT
TRBV19	NA	13	TRBJ1-1	NA	CASSMGLSTEAFF	TGTGCCAGTAGTATGGGGTTGAGCACTGAAGCTTTCTTT
TRBV2	NA	14	TRBJ2-2	NA	CASPATGNTGELFF	TGTGCCAGCCCTGCCACAGGGAACACCGGGGAGCTGTTTTTT
TRBV9	TRBD2	14	TRBJ2-1	large	CASSELATYNEQFF	TGTGCCAGCAGCGAACTAGCGACTTACAATGAGCAGTTCTTC
TRBV15	TRBD2	17	TRBJ2-7	NA	CATSPISDGGGRYEQYF	TGTGCCACCAGCCCTATATCGGACGGGGGGGGACGCTACGAGCAGTACTTC
TRBV6-1	TRBD2	14	TRBJ2-3	NA	CASSPTSGTDTQYF	TGTGCCAGCAGTCCGACTAGCGGCACAGATACGCAGTATTTT
TRBV7-9	TRBD1	16	TRBJ2-1	NA	CASRPGTGGGVHEQFF	TGTGCCAGCAGACCTGGGACAGGGGGTGGTGTGCATGAGCAGTTCTTC
TRBV5-6	TRBD1	17	TRBJ1-2	NA	CASSLRTGDGFGDGYTF	TGTGCCAGCAGCCTCAGGACAGGGGACGGGTTTGGTGATGGCTACACCTTC
TRBV27	TRBD1	13	TRBJ1-2	NA	CASSFLGQGGYTF	TGTGCCAGCAGTTTTTTAGGACAGGGTGGCTACACCTTC
TRBV23-1	NA	14	TRBJ1-2	NA	CASTRRTVNYGYTF	TGCGCCAGCACTCGACGGACAGTTAACTATGGCTACACCTTC
TRBV19	TRBD1	15	TRBJ1-5	once	CASSIGDSSNQPQHF	TGTGCCAGTAGTATAGGGGACAGTTCTAATCAGCCCCAGCATTTT
TRBV9	TRBD1	15	TRBJ2-1	NA	CASSPRDRPYNEQFF	TGTGCCAGCAGCCCCCGGGACAGACCTTACAATGAGCAGTTCTTC
TRBV2	NA	16	TRBJ1-4	NA	CASSRTRGTTNEKLFF	TGTGCCAGCAGCCGGACACGGGGGACGACTAATGAAAAACTGTTTTTT
TRBV19	NA	14	TRBJ2-5	NA	CASSRDPSVKTQYF	TGTGCCAGTAGTAGAGACCCGTCAGTGAAGACCCAGTACTTC
TRBV23-1	NA	14	TRBJ2-7	once	CASSQLAGNYEQYF	TGCGCCAGCAGTCAATTAGCAGGGAACTACGAGCAGTACTTC
TRBV14	TRBD2	15	TRBJ2-5	once	CASSQGAGAVKTQYF	TGTGCCAGCAGCCAAGGAGCGGGGGCGGTGAAGACCCAGTACTTC
TRBV4-3	NA	12	TRBJ2-2	NA	CASSLGTGELFF	TGCGCCAGCAGTTTAGGGACCGGGGAGCTGTTTTTT
TRBV5-1	NA	14	TRBJ1-5	large	CASSLGTPNQPQHF	TGCGCCAGCAGCTTAGGGACACCTAATCAGCCCCAGCATTTT
TRBV20-1	NA	11	TRBJ2-1	NA	CSAPRLNEQFF	TGCAGTGCCCCCCGCCTCAATGAGCAGTTCTTC
TRBV19	TRBD2	12	TRBJ2-3	few	CASSPPLAGVHF	TGTGCCAGTAGCCCCCCACTAGCGGGGGTACATTTT
TRBV5-4	NA	14	TRBJ1-3	NA	CASSLAGRGNTIYF	TGTGCCAGCAGCTTGGCGGGTCGGGGAAACACCATATATTTT
TRBV29-1	TRBD2	15	TRBJ2-3	NA	CSAPSGGLSSDTQYF	TGCAGCGCCCCTAGCGGGGGGCTGTCTTCAGATACGCAGTATTTT
TRBV2	TRBD1	15	TRBJ2-3	NA	CASRIGTGYSDTQYF	TGTGCCAGCAGAATCGGGACAGGGTACTCAGATACGCAGTATTTT
TRBV6-5	NA	13	TRBJ1-1	NA	CATNSGGNTEAFF	TGTGCCACCAACAGCGGAGGGAACACTGAAGCTTTCTTT
TRBV6-5	NA	13	TRBJ1-1	once	CASRWGRDTEAFF	TGTGCCAGCAGATGGGGGAGAGACACTGAAGCTTTCTTT
TRBV13	TRBD2	16	TRBJ2-1	NA	CASSPQRGALYNEQFF	TGTGCCAGCAGCCCCCAGCGGGGGGCCCTTTACAATGAGCAGTTCTTC
TRBV2	TRBD2	12	TRBJ2-1	NA	CASSDGEGGEFF	TGTGCCAGCAGTGACGGGGAGGGAGGGGAGTTCTTC
TRBV7-6	NA	15	TRBJ2-5	NA	CASSLEPGGLETQYF	TGTGCCAGCAGCTTAGAGCCCGGGGGTCTGGAGACCCAGTACTTC
TRBV7-9	NA	15	TRBJ2-5	NA	CASSPPRPTQETQYF	TGTGCCAGCAGTCCCCCGCGGCCGACCCAAGAGACCCAGTACTTC
TRBV28	NA	14	TRBJ1-1	few	CASSPPTGNTEAFF	TGTGCCAGCAGTCCCCCGACGGGGAACACTGAAGCTTTCTTT
TRBV10-3	NA	13	TRBJ1-4	NA	CAIYDSSNEKLFF	TGTGCCATTTACGACAGTAGTAATGAAAAACTGTTTTTT
TRBV2	NA	13	TRBJ1-1	NA	CASSAGVNTEAFF	TGTGCCAGCAGTGCCGGGGTGAACACTGAAGCTTTCTTT
TRBV5-1	NA	13	TRBJ1-1	NA	CASSPTVATEAFF	TGCGCCAGCAGTCCTACAGTGGCCACTGAAGCTTTCTTT
TRBV5-6	TRBD2	15	TRBJ2-5	NA	CASRPPGGPRQTQYF	TGTGCCAGCCGCCCCCCGGGGGGGCCTCGGCAGACCCAGTACTTC
TRBV6-6	NA	12	TRBJ2-2	NA	CATEANTGELFF	TGTGCCACCGAAGCCAACACCGGGGAGCTGTTTTTT
TRBV23-1	NA	15	TRBJ2-5	few	CASSQSRASQETQYF	TGCGCCAGCAGTCAATCGAGAGCAAGCCAAGAGACCCAGTACTTC
TRBV11-3	NA	12	TRBJ2-2	NA	CASSLAAGELFF	TGTGCCAGCAGCTTAGCAGCCGGGGAGCTGTTTTTT
TRBV5-1	TRBD1	13	TRBJ2-1	NA	CASRGQINNEQFF	TGCGCCAGCAGGGGACAGATAAACAATGAGCAGTTCTTC
TRBV6-1	NA	12	TRBJ1-1	NA	CASSSGMTEAFF	TGTGCCAGCAGTTCCGGGATGACTGAAGCTTTCTTT
TRBV5-6	TRBD1	16	TRBJ1-6	NA	CASSWDSLGYNSPLHF	TGTGCCAGCAGCTGGGACAGCCTGGGGTATAATTCACCCCTCCACTTT
TRBV19	NA	15	TRBJ2-2	few	CASRPLGVDTGELFF	TGTGCCAGTAGGCCGCTAGGGGTGGACACCGGGGAGCTGTTTTTT
TRBV2	NA	14	TRBJ2-7	NA	CASKVRDTSYEQYF	TGTGCCAGCAAGGTACGGGACACCTCCTACGAGCAGTACTTC
TRBV7-3	TRBD2	15	TRBJ2-5	NA	CASSIQPGGLETQYF	TGTGCCAGCAGCATCCAACCGGGGGGGTTAGAGACCCAGTACTTC
TRBV28	TRBD1	15	TRBJ1-2	NA	CASSFPGDRPYGYTF	TGTGCCAGCAGTTTCCCAGGGGACAGACCCTATGGCTACACCTTC
TRBV5-1	TRBD1	14	TRBJ1-5	NA	CASSLQGGNQPQHF	TGCGCCAGCAGCTTACAGGGGGGGAATCAGCCCCAGCATTTT
TRBV7-9	NA	14	TRBJ1-1	NA	CASSLRNRDTEAFF	TGTGCCAGCAGCTTAAGAAACAGGGACACTGAAGCTTTCTTT
TRBV29-1	TRBD2	15	TRBJ2-7	NA	CSGWPWGSGDDEQYF	TGCAGCGGGTGGCCTTGGGGGAGCGGGGACGACGAGCAGTACTTC
TRBV10-3	NA	17	TRBJ2-3	NA	CAISESWTPPPPDTQYF	TGTGCCATCAGTGAGTCCTGGACTCCACCCCCCCCAGATACGCAGTATTTT